These T cell receptor beta chains were read from a single sample in a study of breast tumors, draining lymph nodes, adjacent tissues. TCRdb ran MiXCR on the multiplex PCR reads and lists one entry per CDR3 protein. The repertoire holds about 200,000 distinct CDR3 sequences, with approximately 31% as singletons. Sequenced: axillary lymph node tissue. Receptor source: a female donor with breast cancer. Some clones in this sample may be carry-over from other donors' samples. The CDR3 runs from the conserved cysteine through the conserved F or W. Fields, in order: clone size, V gene, CDR3 protein. Not all rows give a size; the values are once, few, many and, for expanded clones, a class.

many TRBV20-1 CSARGTGATNEKLFF
many TRBV19 CASSKDSSTDTQYF
many TRBV5-1 CASSLTDRGGNSPLHF
many TRBV10-2 CASRQNSFSGNTIYF
many TRBV20-1 CSARTSGTGRADTQYF
NA TRBV5-4 CAGMRTGGTDTQYF
many TRBV25-1 CASSEGIAGGYEQYF
many TRBV5-1 CASTPLQGTYGYTF
many TRBV7-9 CASSFGDVRIQYF
many TRBV7-9 CASSPLTGSETGELFF
many TRBV3-1 CASSRLAGDYEQYF
many TRBV7-8 CASSAGTGPSYEQYF
NA TRBV19 CARLYQETQYF
many TRBV6-5 CASSAGLSNQPQHF
few TRBV28 CASSRRGGWDNEQFF
many TRBV20-1 CSARWTSGNEQFF
many TRBV20-1 CSASAGVEETQYF
NA TRBV19 CASWGQGNEKLFF
NA TRBV11-2 CASSPTGTGVDTQYF
NA TRBV7-9 CASSFRASSGSDRVEKLFF
many TRBV19 CASSIEGESYNEQFF
many TRBV2 CASSIRSATNEKLFF
once TRBV2 CASSLRSGGRGETQYF
NA TRBV15 CATTRGDREKLFF
NA TRBV5-1 CASSLPVPGFAGKYYEQYF
many TRBV2 CASSVTSHGELFF
NA TRBV6-5 CASSHADRGGQPQHF
NA TRBV7-2 CASSLQQRLGYTF
many TRBV6-2/TRBV6-3 CASSYGGNYEQYF
many TRBV20-1 CSAMGTSRSTDTQYF
few TRBV20-1 CSARAAKGTFPEAFF